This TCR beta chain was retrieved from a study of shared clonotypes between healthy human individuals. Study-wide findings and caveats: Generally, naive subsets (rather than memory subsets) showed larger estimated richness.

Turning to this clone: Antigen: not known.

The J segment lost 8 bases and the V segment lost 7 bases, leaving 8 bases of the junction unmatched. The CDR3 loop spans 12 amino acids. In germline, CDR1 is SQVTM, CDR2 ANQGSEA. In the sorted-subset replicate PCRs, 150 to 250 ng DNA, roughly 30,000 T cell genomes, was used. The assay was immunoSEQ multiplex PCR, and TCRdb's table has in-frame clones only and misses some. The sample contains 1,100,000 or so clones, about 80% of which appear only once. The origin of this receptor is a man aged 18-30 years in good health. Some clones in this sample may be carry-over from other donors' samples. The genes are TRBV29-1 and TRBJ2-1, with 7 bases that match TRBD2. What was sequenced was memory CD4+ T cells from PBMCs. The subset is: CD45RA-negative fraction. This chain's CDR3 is CSALTSVYEQFF. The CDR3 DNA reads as TGCAGCGCCCTTACTAGCGTGTATGAGCAGTTCTTC.